This T cell receptor (beta chain) emerged from a study of cytomegalovirus exposure and HLA in healthy donors. Here immunoSEQ multiplex PCR was the method, and the copy in TCRdb shows in-frame clones only, minus some. The sample shows about 130,000 clones, 90% to 96% of them seen only once. Germline CDR1 LNHNV, CDR2 YYDKDF (reference sequence). The ends were cut back, 6 bases at V and 1 base at J, with 16 bases in the middle. This CDR3 spans 16 amino acids. Material: PBMCs. The chain recombines TRBV15 with TRBJ1-5; D is undetermined. The TCR comes from a man in his late teens or twenties in good health and CMV-seronegative. This CDR3 reads CATRDSLTPSNQPQHF. The CDR3 nucleotides read TGTGCCACCAGGGACTCCCTAACCCCGAGCAATCAGCCCCAGCATTTT.